This TCR beta chain was sequenced during a study of cytotoxic CD8 clonotypes in ibrutinib-treated CLL. As for the study in general: Patients: 11 to 12 relapsed/refractory, approximately 15 treatment-naive, 17 IGHV unmutated.

Sequenced by immunoSEQ multiplex PCR; TCRdb stores in-frame clones only, minus some. The sample consists of some 130,000 clones, 75% to 90% of them appearing once. Germline lookup yields CDR1 LNHNV and CDR2 YYDKDF (reference sequence). The CDR3 runs to 19 residues. V shed 2 bases, J shed 5 bases, and the junction held 17 bases outside the gene matches. Study conclusions and caveats: At progression, clonality fell back toward baseline after rising at ibrutinib response.

Points on this clone: No antigen is known for it.

The sample consisted of PBMCs, taken after 24 months of ibrutinib treatment. The receptor comes from a human donor with chronic lymphocytic leukemia. The rearrangement joins TRBV15 to TRBJ2-1; TRBD1 matches 8 bases. The CDR3 protein is CATSRSLRQGRLQHNEQFF. In DNA, the CDR3 is TGTGCCACCAGCAGATCGCTAAGACAGGGGCGGCTACAACACAATGAGCAGTTCTTC.